This T cell receptor beta chain stems from a study of OX40 agonist ivuxolimab in advanced cancers. V was cut by 8 bases and J by 6 bases, with 8 bases left in between. The V gene's germline CDR1 is SEHNR and CDR2 FQNEAQ (reference sequence). The CDR3 has 11 residues. Method: immunoSEQ multiplex PCR; TCRdb's copy keeps in-frame clones and lacks some. The table includes 77,000 or so clones, 85% to 90% detected once. The chain combines TRBV7-9 with TRBJ2-1, with D perhaps TRBD2 (5 bases). The specimen was CD4+ or CD8+ T cells sorted from blood, collected in a trial of the OX40 agonist ivuxolimab. The receptor was isolated from an adult with an advanced solid tumor such as melanoma, head and neck, liver or kidney cancer. This chain's CDR3 is CASEGSNEQFF. The CDR3, as DNA: TGTGCCAGCGAGGGAAGCAATGAGCAGTTCTTC.